What follows are 2 T cell receptor beta chains derived from one specimen sequenced in a study of T cells in Graves' hyperthyroidism and ophthalmopathy. From RNA transcripts, TCR beta CDR3 regions were amplified. HTBI primers drove first-round RT-PCR of the TCR CDR3. TCRdb redid the calling of the multiplex PCR reads with MiXCR, one entry per CDR3 protein. The table shows roughly 800,000 distinct CDR3 sequences, with over 35% occurring only once. The sequenced material came from blood. These receptors came from a man between 18 and 35 years old with Graves' hyperthyroidism.

With respect to this clonotype: A junction end diverges from the germline sequence, so it may reflect a read error. The chain is built from TRBV20-1 and TRBJ1-1, with D maybe TRBD1 (6 bases). The CDR3 covers 13 residues. From germline, CDR1 is DFQATT and CDR2 SNEGSKA (reference sequence). The CDR3 coding sequence is TGCAGTGCTAGAGTGGACAGTTACACTGAAGTTTTCTTT. It translates to CSARVDSYTEVFF.

The sample holds a few counts of this clonotype. The rearrangement links TRBV5-1 to TRBJ2-2; D call uncertain. Germline CDR1 and CDR2: SGHRS and YFSETQ. The V end lost 4 bases, the J end lost 4 bases, and 8 bases lay between the germline ends. The CDR3 is 13 residues long. The chain's CDR3 is CASSKGSTGELFF. The CDR3 DNA follows: TGCGCCAGCAGCAAAGGGTCCACCGGGGAGCTGTTTTTT.